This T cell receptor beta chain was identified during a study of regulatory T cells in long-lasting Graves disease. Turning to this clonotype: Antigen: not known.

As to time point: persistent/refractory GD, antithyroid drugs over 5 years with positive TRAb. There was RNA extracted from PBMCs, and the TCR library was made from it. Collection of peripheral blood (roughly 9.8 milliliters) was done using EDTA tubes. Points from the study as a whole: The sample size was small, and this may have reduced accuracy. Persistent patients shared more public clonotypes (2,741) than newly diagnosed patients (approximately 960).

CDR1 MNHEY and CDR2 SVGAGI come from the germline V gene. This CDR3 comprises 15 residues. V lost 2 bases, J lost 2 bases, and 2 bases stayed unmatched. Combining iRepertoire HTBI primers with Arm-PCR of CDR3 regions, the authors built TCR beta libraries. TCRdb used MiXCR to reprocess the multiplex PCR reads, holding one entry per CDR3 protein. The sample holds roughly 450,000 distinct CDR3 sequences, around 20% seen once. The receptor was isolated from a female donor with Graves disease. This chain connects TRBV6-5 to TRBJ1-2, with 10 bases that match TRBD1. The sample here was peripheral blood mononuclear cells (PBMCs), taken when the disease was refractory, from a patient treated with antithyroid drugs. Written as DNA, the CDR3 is TGTGCCAGCAGTTACCTGGGACAGGGGAACTATGGCTACACCTTC. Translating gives CASSYLGQGNYGYTF.